This T cell receptor (beta chain) was documented in a study of patients and donors after allogeneic stem cell transplantation. One entry per CDR3 protein results from TCRdb running MiXCR on the RT-PCR reads. Of some 87,000 distinct CDR3 sequences in the sample, around 48% were seen once. This sequence was found in a human donor who was either an allogeneic HSCT recipient or a stem cell or donor lymphocyte infusion donor (not recorded which). It is not recorded whose cells these are; they may come from a transplant donor. Sample: blood, either unsorted or a sorted T cell fraction (not recorded which).

This chain's CDR3 is CASLSFGREAFF. Here the CDR3 DNA reads TGTGCCAGCCTAAGTTTCGGAAGAGAAGCTTTCTTT. The V gene is TRBV6-6, the J gene TRBJ1-1, with unresolved D. The V end lost 8 bases, the J end lost 8 bases, and 15 bases lay between the germline ends. The CDR3 is made up of 12 amino acids. Germline CDR1 is MNHNY and CDR2 is SVGAGI (reference sequence).